This is a list of T cell receptor beta chains from one sample in a study of blood T cell repertoires in COVID-19. This table comes from immunoSEQ multiplex PCR, and its TCRdb copy is limited to in-frame clones, with some not included. The sample consists of some 200,000 clones, roughly 84% of them appearing once. Sample: peripheral blood. The source is a human donor in a cohort sampled during active COVID-19. Each CDR3 is given without its conserved first and last residue.

j_gene: TRBJ2-1; v_gene: TRBV10-1; CDR3aa: ASRAGGPDRAYNEQF
j_gene: TRBJ2-7; v_gene: TRBV10-2; CDR3aa: ASSEQGPPLSEQY
j_gene: TRBJ2-2; v_gene: TRBV19; CDR3aa: ASSGVQGRRKGFTGELF
j_gene: TRBJ2-3; v_gene: TRBV28; CDR3aa: ASSLGLAGDTQY
j_gene: TRBJ2-1; v_gene: TRBV24-1; CDR3aa: ATRGLCSYNEQF
j_gene: TRBJ1-6; v_gene: TRBV30; CDR3aa: AWSVGRAYNSPLH
j_gene: TRBJ2-1; v_gene: TRBV2; CDR3aa: ASRRLAGSVHEQF
j_gene: TRBJ2-4; v_gene: TRBV19; CDR3aa: AIHSWSAAKNIQY
j_gene: TRBJ1-5; v_gene: TRBV28; CDR3aa: ASLPGTEVNQPQH
j_gene: TRBJ2-7; v_gene: TRBV5-4; CDR3aa: ASSSAAPPYEQY
j_gene: TRBJ1-5; v_gene: TRBV28; CDR3aa: ASRPTGYSNQPQH
j_gene: TRBJ2-5; v_gene: TRBV4-1; CDR3aa: ASSQDQSRVVGTQY
j_gene: TRBJ2-3; v_gene: TRBV6-2/TRBV6-3; CDR3aa: ASSPLGRVGDTQY
j_gene: TRBJ2-3; v_gene: TRBV19; CDR3aa: ASSIQQGTIGTQY
j_gene: TRBJ1-2; v_gene: TRBV5-1; CDR3aa: ASSSTGGVYGYT
j_gene: TRBJ2-3; v_gene: TRBV20-1; CDR3aa: SASAGNGRTDTQY
j_gene: TRBJ2-5; v_gene: TRBV7-9; CDR3aa: ASSSRDRPRAQY
j_gene: TRBJ1-2; v_gene: TRBV3-1/TRBV3-2; CDR3aa: ASSPEAGGNYGYT
j_gene: TRBJ2-1; v_gene: TRBV19; CDR3aa: ASSIRERNNEQF
j_gene: TRBJ2-2; v_gene: TRBV7-2; CDR3aa: ASSLQGHRTGELF
j_gene: TRBJ2-7; v_gene: TRBV27; CDR3aa: ASSLTRDYEQY
j_gene: TRBJ2-3; v_gene: TRBV27; CDR3aa: ASSLGGGRGDTQY
j_gene: TRBJ2-7; v_gene: TRBV10-3; CDR3aa: AISEKGQAYEQY
j_gene: TRBJ1-2; v_gene: TRBV30; CDR3aa: AWSATGQGALNGYT
j_gene: TRBJ2-1; v_gene: TRBV27; CDR3aa: ASSALVGTSGSNEQF
j_gene: TRBJ1-5; v_gene: TRBV28; CDR3aa: ASSFGEANQPQH
j_gene: TRBJ2-7; v_gene: TRBV6-5; CDR3aa: ASSPGGVYEQY
j_gene: TRBJ2-7; v_gene: TRBV6-5; CDR3aa: ASSLDRAGDEQY
j_gene: TRBJ1-2; v_gene: TRBV29-1; CDR3aa: SVSGTDSNYGYT
j_gene: TRBJ2-5; v_gene: TRBV28; CDR3aa: ASSAPGDWETQY
j_gene: TRBJ2-2; v_gene: TRBV28; CDR3aa: ASIGTGVFTGELF
j_gene: TRBJ2-7; v_gene: TRBV7-2; CDR3aa: ASSLAAGVPYEQY
j_gene: TRBJ2-5; v_gene: TRBV12-5; CDR3aa: ASGFFLAGDGVETQY
j_gene: TRBJ1-1; v_gene: TRBV15; CDR3aa: ATSRDLASWTEKTEAF
j_gene: TRBJ2-7; v_gene: TRBV7-2; CDR3aa: ASSLVQKAYEQY
j_gene: TRBJ2-1; v_gene: TRBV14; CDR3aa: ASSQALGNEQF
j_gene: TRBJ2-5; v_gene: TRBV9; CDR3aa: ASSVAGGQETQY
j_gene: TRBJ1-1; v_gene: TRBV28; CDR3aa: ATRGRGPIVEAF
j_gene: TRBJ2-3; v_gene: TRBV7-2; CDR3aa: ASAWGVGSDTQY
j_gene: TRBJ1-4; v_gene: TRBV27; CDR3aa: ASSPSTGLGEKLF
j_gene: TRBJ2-7; v_gene: TRBV5-1; CDR3aa: ASSLGRDYEQY
j_gene: TRBJ2-2; v_gene: TRBV19; CDR3aa: ASSKEQLAGGRTGELF
j_gene: TRBJ1-1; v_gene: TRBV19; CDR3aa: ASSNQGNTEAF
j_gene: TRBJ2-3; v_gene: TRBV7-9; CDR3aa: ASSLEGEFTDTQY
j_gene: TRBJ2-7; v_gene: TRBV20-1; CDR3aa: SASAGSSYEQY
j_gene: TRBJ2-1; v_gene: TRBV20-1; CDR3aa: SASADEQF
j_gene: TRBJ1-1; v_gene: TRBV18; CDR3aa: ASSPEQGRNTEAF
j_gene: TRBJ2-5; v_gene: TRBV2; CDR3aa: ASSGRQGVLRETQY
j_gene: TRBJ1-1; v_gene: TRBV28; CDR3aa: ASSLTGRETEAF
j_gene: TRBJ2-2; v_gene: TRBV19; CDR3aa: ASSKAGAPRGELF
j_gene: TRBJ2-3; v_gene: TRBV14; CDR3aa: ASSQLRVPDTQY
j_gene: TRBJ2-7; v_gene: TRBV4-1; CDR3aa: ASSQDHLVTYEQY
j_gene: TRBJ2-7; v_gene: TRBV29-1; CDR3aa: SVESGYEQY
j_gene: TRBJ2-6; v_gene: TRBV18; CDR3aa: ASSLYNSGANVLT
j_gene: TRBJ2-5; v_gene: TRBV2; CDR3aa: ASSGSRPDFYGETQY